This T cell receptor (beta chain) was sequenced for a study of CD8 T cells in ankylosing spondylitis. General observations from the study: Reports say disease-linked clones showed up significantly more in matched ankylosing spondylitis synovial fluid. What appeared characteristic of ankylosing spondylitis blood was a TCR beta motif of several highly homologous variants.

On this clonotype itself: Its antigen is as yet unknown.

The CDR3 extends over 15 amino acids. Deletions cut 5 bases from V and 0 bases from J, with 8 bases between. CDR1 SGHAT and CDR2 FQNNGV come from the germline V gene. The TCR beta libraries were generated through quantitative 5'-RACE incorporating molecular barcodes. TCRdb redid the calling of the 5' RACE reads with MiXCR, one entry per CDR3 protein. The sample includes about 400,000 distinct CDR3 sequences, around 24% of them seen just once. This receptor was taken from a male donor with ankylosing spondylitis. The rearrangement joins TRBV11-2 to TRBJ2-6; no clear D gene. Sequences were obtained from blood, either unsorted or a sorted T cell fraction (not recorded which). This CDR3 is CASSPQSSGANVLTF. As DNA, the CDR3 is TGTGCCAGCAGCCCGCAGAGCTCTGGGGCCAACGTCCTGACTTTC.